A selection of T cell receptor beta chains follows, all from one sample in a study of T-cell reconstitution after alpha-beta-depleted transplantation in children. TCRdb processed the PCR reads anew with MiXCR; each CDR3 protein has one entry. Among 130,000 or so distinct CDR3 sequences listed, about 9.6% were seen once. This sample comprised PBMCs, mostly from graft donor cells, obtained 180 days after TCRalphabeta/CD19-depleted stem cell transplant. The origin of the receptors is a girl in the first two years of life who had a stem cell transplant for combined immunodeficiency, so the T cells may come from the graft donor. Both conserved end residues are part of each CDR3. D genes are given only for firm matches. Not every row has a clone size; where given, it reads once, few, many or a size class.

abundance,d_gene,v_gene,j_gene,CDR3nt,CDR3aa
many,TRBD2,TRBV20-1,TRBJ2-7,TGCAGTGCTCTCTCAGGACTAGCGGGTTACTCCTACGAGCAGTACTTC,CSALSGLAGYSYEQYF
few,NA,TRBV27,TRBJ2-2,TGTGCCAGCAGCCGAGACCCCGGTGGCGGGGAGCTGTTTTTT,CASSRDPGGGELFF
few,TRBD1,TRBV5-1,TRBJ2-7,TGCGCCAGCAAGGCAGGGGGCGGGGAGCAGTACTTC,CASKAGGGEQYF
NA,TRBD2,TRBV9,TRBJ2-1,TGTGCCAGCAGCGCGACTAGCGCATCTGGGGATGAGCAGTTCTTC,CASSATSASGDEQFF
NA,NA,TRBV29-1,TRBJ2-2,TGCAGCGTTACTACGGGAACCGGGGAGCTGTTTTTT,CSVTTGTGELFF
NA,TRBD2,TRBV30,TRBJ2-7,TGTGCCTGGGACGGGCTCAGCGGGAGGAGTTACGAGCAGTACTTC,CAWDGLSGRSYEQYF
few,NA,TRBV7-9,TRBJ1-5,TGTGCCAGCAGCCGCGGGGGTAGCAATCAGCCCCAGCATTTT,CASSRGGSNQPQHF
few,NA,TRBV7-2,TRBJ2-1,TGTGCCAGCAGCCCGAGGGCGGGCTTCTACAATGAGCAGTTCTTC,CASSPRAGFYNEQFF
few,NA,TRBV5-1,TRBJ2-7,TGCGCCAGCAGCCCAACAGGGCGCTCCTACGAGCAGTACTTC,CASSPTGRSYEQYF
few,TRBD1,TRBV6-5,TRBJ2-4,TGTGCCAGCAGTTACCCCAGACAGGGGGCTGACATTCAGTACTTC,CASSYPRQGADIQYF
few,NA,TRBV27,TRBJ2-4,TGTGCCAGCAGTTTACCCCCAGGAAACATTCAGTACTTC,CASSLPPGNIQYF
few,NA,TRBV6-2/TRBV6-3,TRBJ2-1,TGTGCCAGCAGTTGGGCACCTCTGTTCAATGAGCAGTTCTTC,CASSWAPLFNEQFF
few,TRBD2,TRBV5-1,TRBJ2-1,TGCGCCAGCAGCTTAGAAGCGGGGCTTACCTACAATGAGCAGTTCTTC,CASSLEAGLTYNEQFF
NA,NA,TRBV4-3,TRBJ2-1,TGCGCCAGCAGCCAAGAACTGTTGCGGGCCTACAATGAGCAGTTCTTC,CASSQELLRAYNEQFF
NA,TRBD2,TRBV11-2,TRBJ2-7,TGTGCCAGCAGCTTCCTCGGACTAGCGGGTTGGGGCGAGCAGTACTTC,CASSFLGLAGWGEQYF
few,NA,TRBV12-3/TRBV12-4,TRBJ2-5,TGTGCCAGCAGTTCAGAGGCGCTTTCCTGGGGGACCCAGTACTTC,CASSSEALSWGTQYF
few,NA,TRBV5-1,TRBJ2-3,TGCGCCAGCAGCTTGGGACAGCACACAGATACGCAGTATTTT,CASSLGQHTDTQYF
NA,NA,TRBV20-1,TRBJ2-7,TGCAGTGCTAGAGACCCGGGACTACAGGGGTACGAGCAGTACTTC,CSARDPGLQGYEQYF
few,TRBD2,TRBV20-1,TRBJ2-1,TGCAGTGCTAGGGGGACTAGCGGGTGGGATGAGCAGTTCTTC,CSARGTSGWDEQFF
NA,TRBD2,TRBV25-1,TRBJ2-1,TGTGCCAGCAGTGAATATTGGGGACTAGGCGGGGGGGCTACGAATGAGCAGTTCTTC,CASSEYWGLGGGATNEQFF
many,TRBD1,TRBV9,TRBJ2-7,TGTGCCAGCAGCCCGCGACAGGGGGCGAGGGGCTCCTACGAGCAGTACTTC,CASSPRQGARGSYEQYF